This passage covers 24 T cell receptor beta chains from one sample sequenced in a study of PD-L1 blockade in urothelial cancer. Using immunoSEQ multiplex PCR, the repertoire was profiled, and TCRdb retains in-frame clones only, with some absent. The sample consists of approximately 37,000 clones, about four fifths of them appearing once. Material: PBMCs, obtained around atezolizumab (anti-PD-L1) treatment. The receptors here all came from a man aged 55 to 69 with urothelial cancer.

This clone is labeled as medium-sized. V is TRBV10-3 and J is TRBJ1-1, with no clear D. The CDR3 is 15 amino acids. Trimming shortened V by 4 bases and J by 1 base, and 13 bases separated the two germline ends. CDR1 and CDR2 from the germline V gene are ENHRY and SYGVKD. The DNA of the CDR3 is TGTGCCATCAGTGTCCGCTCGGGTGAGAACACTGAAGCTTTCTTT. Its protein is CAISVRSGENTEAFF.

V is TRBV5-1 and J is TRBJ1-4, with D tentatively TRBD1 (6 bases). The V gene lost 0 bases and the J gene lost 7 bases, with 13 bases spanning the gap. The germline gives CDR1 SGHRS, CDR2 YFSETQ. The CDR3 is made up of 15 amino acids. The CDR3 loop is CASSLVGDTREKLFF. The CDR3 nucleotides read TGCGCCAGCAGCTTGGTGGGGGACACGCGTGAAAAACTGTTTTTT.

V and J are TRBV28 and TRBJ2-7; 11 bases match TRBD2. The junction had 8 bases not matched to a gene; V was cut back by 4 bases and J by 3 bases. In germline, CDR1 is MDHEN, CDR2 SYDVKM. The CDR3 loop spans 16 amino acids. As DNA, the CDR3 is TGTGCCAGCAGTTCCAAGACTAGCGGGAAGCTCTACGAGCAGTACTTC. It yields the protein CASSSKTSGKLYEQYF.

This sequence joins TRBV2 and TRBJ2-1; D is uncertain. The CDR3 consists of 11 residues. The ends were cut back, 7 bases at V and 8 bases at J, with 9 bases in the middle. Germline V lookup: CDR1 SNHLY, CDR2 FYNNEI. The CDR3 DNA is TGTGCCAGCACCTTTCTTGATGAGCAGTTCTTC. Protein sequence: CASTFLDEQFF.

The genes are TRBV5-1 and TRBJ2-3; TRBD1 matches at 9 bases. CDR1 is SGHRS, CDR2 YFSETQ, per germline. The V segment lost 6 bases and the J segment 2 bases; nucleotides outside the gene matches: 10. The CDR3 runs to 16 residues. CDR3 residues: CASIADRGSFTDTQYF. CDR3 bases: TGCGCCAGCATCGCGGACAGGGGAAGTTTCACAGATACGCAGTATTTT.

This sequence joins TRBV6-4 and TRBJ2-7; a weak D match, TRBD2 (6 bases). Trimming took off 1 base at V and 6 bases at J, with 13 bases between the two ends. The CDR3 loop spans 14 amino acids. In germline, CDR1 is MRHNA, CDR2 SNTAGT. CDR3 bases: TGTGCCAGCAGTGACTTGCCAGGGACTGGCGAGCAGTACTTC. Its protein product is CASSDLPGTGEQYF.

J is TRBJ1-5 and V is TRBV29-1; D might be TRBD1 (6 bases). The CDR3 extends over 13 amino acids. Germline V lookup: CDR1 SQVTM, CDR2 ANQGSEA. V was clipped by 6 bases and J by 5 bases, with 14 bases between them. CDR3 in DNA: TGCAGCGTGGGGGCAGGGAAGGATCAGCCCCAGCATTTT. Amino acid sequence: CSVGAGKDQPQHF.

The chain employs TRBV28 and TRBJ1-3; the D gene is possibly TRBD1 (5 bases). Trimming pared 5 bases from V and 7 bases from J, leaving 9 bases between. CDR1 is MDHEN, CDR2 SYDVKM, per germline. CDR3 length: 12 amino acids. The CDR3 region has the DNA TGTGCCAGCAGTCTCGGACACAACACCATATATTTT. Amino acids: CASSLGHNTIYF.

This chain links TRBV11-2 with TRBJ2-1, with 11 nucleotides matching TRBD2. With V trimmed by 6 bases and J by 2 bases, 6 bases remained unmatched. The CDR3 is 16 amino acids. CDR1 and CDR2 (germline): SGHAT, FQNNGV. The DNA of the CDR3 is TGTGCCAGCAGAAGAGTAGCGGGAGGGCCCTACAATGAGCAGTTCTTC. This sequence encodes CASRRVAGGPYNEQFF.

This chain uses TRBV10-1 with TRBJ1-4, with D unresolved. This CDR3 is 13 amino acids long. Germline-derived CDR1 and CDR2 are WNHNN and SYGVQD (reference sequence). The V end was cut by 0 bases, the J end by 10 bases, with 9 bases between. Here the CDR3 DNA reads TGCGCCAGCAGTGAGTCTGGCCCTGGAAAACTGTTTTTT. Protein product: CASSESGPGKLFF.

This sequence joins TRBV5-1 and TRBJ2-3, with D possibly TRBD1 on 6 matching bases. Trimming took off 6 bases at V and 1 base at J, with 9 bases between the two ends. The CDR3 runs 13 residues. Germline V lookup: CDR1 SGHRS, CDR2 YFSETQ. CDR3: CASNRVGTDTQYF. The CDR3 coding sequence is TGCGCCAGCAACAGGGTGGGCACAGATACGCAGTATTTT.

The J gene is TRBJ1-3, the V gene TRBV6-5; unclear D gene. Trimming shortened V by 5 bases and J by 2 bases, and 10 bases separated the two germline ends. Germline loops: CDR1 MNHEY, CDR2 SVGAGI. CDR3 length: 14 amino acids. CDR3 sequence (DNA): TGTGCCAGCAGTGGATTCGGGACTGGAAACACCATATATTTT. This encodes CASSGFGTGNTIYF.

The gene calls are TRBV7-9 and TRBJ1-1; D gene ambiguous. Germline V lookup: CDR1 SEHNR, CDR2 FQNEAQ (reference sequence). V shed 7 bases and J shed 7 bases, with 19 bases lying between them. CDR3 length: 14 amino acids. The CDR3 loop reads CASTRPNAADEAFF. In DNA form, the CDR3 reads TGTGCCAGCACCCGCCCAAACGCGGCAGATGAAGCTTTCTTT.

This rearrangement joins TRBV29-1 to TRBJ1-1; no clear D gene. V lost 1 base and J 5 bases, leaving 14 bases between the germline ends. CDR1 SQVTM and CDR2 ANQGSEA come from the germline V gene. The CDR3 has 14 amino acids. The CDR3 reads CSVEGRLTLTEAFF. Here the CDR3 DNA reads TGCAGCGTTGAAGGAAGATTAACTCTGACTGAAGCTTTCTTT.

V usage is TRBV5-1 and J usage is TRBJ2-1, with 8 nucleotides matching TRBD2. Germline CDR1 is SGHRS and CDR2 is YFSETQ. V lost 2 bases, J lost 4 bases, and 8 bases stayed unmatched. The CDR3 runs 16 residues. CDR3 DNA sequence: TGCGCCAGCAGCTTCACGGAGCGGGGGCAATACAATGAGCAGTTCTTC. It yields the protein CASSFTERGQYNEQFF. Full variable domain (remainder filled in from reference TRBV5-1 and TRBJ2-1): KAGVTQTPRYLIKTRGQQVTLSCSPISGHRSVSWYQQTPGQGLQFLFEYFSETQRNKGNFPGRFSGRQFSNSRSEMNVSTLELGDSALYLCASSFTERGQYNEQFFGPGTRLTVL.

In this sample, this clone turned up a few times. V gene TRBV11-2 combines with J gene TRBJ1-1; D not resolved. Looked up from germline, CDR1 is SGHAT and CDR2 is FQNNGV. CDR3 length: 14 amino acids. Trimming took off 5 bases at V and 0 bases at J, with 10 bases between the two ends. Here the CDR3 DNA reads TGTGCCAGCAGCCAATTCATCCTGAACACTGAAGCTTTCTTT. This gives the protein CASSQFILNTEAFF.

The chain combines TRBV2 with TRBJ2-3, with D possibly being TRBD1 (5 bases). The CDR3 is 13 residues long. CDR1 is SNHLY, CDR2 FYNNEI, per germline. Trimming stripped 8 bases from V and 2 bases from J, with 11 bases between. Here the CDR3 DNA reads TGTGCCAGCTCTCAGGGAAACACAGATACGCAGTATTTT. It translates to CASSQGNTDTQYF. Full variable domain (outside the CDR3, taken from reference TRBV2 and TRBJ2-3): EPEVTQTPSHQVTQMGQEVILRCVPISNHLYFYWYRQILGQKVEFLVSFYNNEISEKSEIFDDQFSVERPDGSNFTLKIRSTKLEDSAMYFCASSQGNTDTQYFGPGTRLTVL.

This clone was counted between two and nine times. This chain connects TRBV6-4 to TRBJ1-2; no reliable D call. CDR1 and CDR2 from the germline V gene are MRHNA and SNTAGT. Trimming pared 5 bases from V and 2 bases from J, leaving 9 bases between. The CDR3 is made up of 13 amino acids. CDR3 region: CASSSERNYGYTF. Here the CDR3 DNA reads TGTGCCAGCAGTTCAGAGCGCAACTATGGCTACACCTTC.

J is TRBJ2-7 and V is TRBV25-1, with TRBD1 matching over 10 bases. The germline V gene encodes CDR1 MGHDK and CDR2 SYGVNS. The CDR3 extends over 15 amino acids. V shed 5 bases, J shed 2 bases, and the junction held 6 bases outside the gene matches. The CDR3 region has the DNA TGTGCCAGCAGTAAGACAGGGGGCCCAACCTACGAGCAGTACTTC. It translates to CASSKTGGPTYEQYF.

V is TRBV28 and J is TRBJ2-7, with 9 bases matching TRBD1. J was trimmed by 3 bases and V by 10 bases; bases with no gene match: 7. The CDR3 loop spans 13 amino acids. The germline gives CDR1 MDHEN, CDR2 SYDVKM. CDR3 sequence: CATQGQGLYEQYF. The CDR3 DNA follows: TGTGCCACCCAGGGACAGGGACTCTACGAGCAGTACTTC.

V gene TRBV6-5 combines with J gene TRBJ1-2; D may be TRBD1 (5 bases). This CDR3 comprises 12 residues. Trimming removed 6 bases from V and 8 bases from J, with 13 bases in between. Germline V gene lookup returns CDR1 MNHEY and CDR2 SVGAGI. CDR3 loop: CASSSGWGGYTF. The CDR3, as DNA: TGTGCCAGCAGCTCTGGGTGGGGCGGCTACACCTTC.

V gene TRBV10-1 combines with J gene TRBJ2-2, with D hard to call. Trimming stripped 4 bases from V and 6 bases from J, with 6 bases between. CDR1 and CDR2 (germline): WNHNN, SYGVQD (reference sequence). This CDR3 has 12 amino acids. CDR3 in DNA: TGCGCCAGCAGTGCCCTCGCCGGGGAGCTGTTTTTT. Its translation: CASSALAGELFF.

The chain employs TRBV27 and TRBJ2-2; 8 bases fit TRBD1. Germline CDR1 reads MNHEY; CDR2 reads SMNVEV (reference sequence). With 5 bases clipped from V and 3 bases from J, the junction kept 5 bases outside the gene matches. The CDR3 totals 15 residues. The CDR3 DNA reads as TGTGCCAGCAGTAGGAGGACAGGGCACACCGGGGAGCTGTTTTTT. Protein sequence: CASSRRTGHTGELFF.

The chain joins TRBV11-2 to TRBJ2-4, with 7 bases aligning to TRBD2. Germline CDR1 is SGHAT and CDR2 is FQNNGV. After removal of 1 base from V and 14 bases from J, the junction contained 8 bases not matched to a gene. The CDR3 consists of 13 residues. CDR3 sequence (DNA): TGTGCCAGCAGCTTAGCGGGTAGGGAGGGAGAGTACTTC. It yields the protein CASSLAGREGEYF.